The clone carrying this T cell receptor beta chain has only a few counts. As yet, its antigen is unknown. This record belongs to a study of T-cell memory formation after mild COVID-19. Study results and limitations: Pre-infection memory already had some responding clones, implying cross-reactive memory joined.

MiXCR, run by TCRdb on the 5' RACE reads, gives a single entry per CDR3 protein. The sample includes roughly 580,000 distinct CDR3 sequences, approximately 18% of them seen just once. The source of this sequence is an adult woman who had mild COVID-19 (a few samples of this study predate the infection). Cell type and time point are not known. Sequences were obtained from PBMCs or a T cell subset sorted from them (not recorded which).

The CDR3 coding sequence is TGTGCCAGCAGTTACGAGACTAGCGGGAGGTACAATGAGCAGTTCTTC. It encodes CASSYETSGRYNEQFF. This chain joins TRBV6-5 and TRBJ2-1, with TRBD2 identical over 13 bases. J lost 4 bases, V lost 2 bases, and 2 bases had no gene match. Per germline, CDR1 MNHEY and CDR2 SVGAGI. The CDR3 is 16 amino acids.